This TCR beta chain was sequenced for a study of cytomegalovirus exposure and HLA in healthy donors. Points on this clone: What it recognizes is unknown.

The V and J ends lost 0 bases and 6 bases, in that order; junction bases with no gene match: 14. CDR3 length: 19 residues. Germline CDR1 and CDR2: SGHAT and FQNNGV. Study results and limitations: Testing in vitro showed a few CMV-associated chains specific for CMV antigens.

The PCR ran on 60 Vbeta and 13 Jbeta primers. The repertoire was sequenced with immunoSEQ multiplex PCR; TCRdb's copy has only in-frame clones and lacks some. In the table there are 200,000 to 300,000 clones, 80% to 85% of which are singletons. The receptor's source is a woman aged 55-70 years in good health and CMV-seropositive. This chain uses TRBV11-2 with TRBJ2-1, with 10 bases that match TRBD2. The source material was PBMCs. This chain's CDR3 is CASSLDIWSGRAFGNEQFF. DNA for the CDR3: TGTGCCAGCAGCTTAGATATCTGGAGCGGGAGGGCCTTCGGCAATGAGCAGTTCTTC.